The 32 T cell receptor beta chains below were found in one sample sequenced in a study of T cells in Graves' hyperthyroidism and ophthalmopathy. TCR beta CDR3 region amplification was performed from RNA transcripts. The study used the HTBI primer set for a first-round RT-PCR of the TCR CDR3. TCRdb fed the multiplex PCR reads into MiXCR, producing one record per CDR3 protein. The table lists around 33,000 distinct CDR3 sequences, approximately 50% of them singletons, with approximately 6.2% in the top ten. Sample: blood. The receptors come from a woman aged 50 to 65 with Graves' hyperthyroidism that later progressed to Graves' ophthalmopathy.

The chain recombines TRBV3-1 with TRBJ2-7; D possibly corresponds to TRBD2 (6 bases). The CDR3 has 17 amino acids. The V end was cut by 3 bases, the J end by 0 bases, with 18 bases between. Germline V gene sequence: CDR1 LGHDT, CDR2 YNNKEL (reference sequence). In DNA form, the CDR3 reads TGTGCCAGCAGCCACCGGGACTTGATAGGAAGCTCCTACGAGCAGTACTTC. Amino acid sequence: CASSHRDLIGSSYEQYF.

The chain is built from TRBV6-5 and TRBJ2-7; no reliable D call. Germline V gene lookup returns CDR1 MNHEY and CDR2 SVGAGI. The germline V and J ends were trimmed by 0 bases and 0 bases, with 6 bases remaining between them. The CDR3 is made up of 14 amino acids. The CDR3 DNA reads as TGTGCCAGCAGTTACTCAGGGAACTCCTACGAGCAGTACTTC. Translating gives CASSYSGNSYEQYF.

At least ten counts were recorded for this clonotype. This chain links TRBV19 with TRBJ2-5; the match to TRBD1 covers 9 bases. This CDR3 has 13 amino acids. Looked up from germline, CDR1 is LNHDA and CDR2 is SQIVND (reference sequence). V was clipped by 5 bases and J by 6 bases; unmatched bases: 4. The CDR3, as DNA: TGTGCCAGTAGTCTACAGGGGGCGAAGACCCAGTACTTC. This gives the protein CASSLQGAKTQYF.

This clonotype came up many times. The V and J genes are TRBV2 and TRBJ2-3; 8 nucleotides align to TRBD2. The CDR3 spans 15 residues. Losses at the gene ends were 7 bases for V and 8 bases for J; bases not matched to a gene: 14. CDR1 is SNHLY, CDR2 FYNNEI, per germline. The CDR3 loop reads CASIHGRGKGGTQYF. CDR3 coding DNA: TGTGCCAGCATCCACGGGAGGGGGAAAGGGGGTACGCAGTATTTT.

By sample share, this clonotype is medium-sized. The chain recombines TRBV10-2 with TRBJ2-7; D is uncertain. There are 16 residues in the CDR3. V was trimmed by 2 bases and J by 2 bases, leaving 16 bases between them. Looked up from germline, CDR1 is WSHSY and CDR2 is SAAADI. CDR3 loop: CASSEIQSTNTYEQYF. CDR3 bases: TGCGCCAGCAGTGAGATCCAGTCGACGAATACCTACGAGCAGTACTTC.

This chain links TRBV7-2 with TRBJ2-3; 14 bases are a match to TRBD2. There are 15 residues in the CDR3. Trimming took 4 bases from V and 8 from J; bases not matched to a gene: 5. Germline values: CDR1 SGHTA, CDR2 FQGNSA. In DNA, the CDR3 is TGTGCCAGCAGCTCGGGACTAGCGGGAGCGGGTACGCAGTATTTT. Translated, it gives CASSSGLAGAGTQYF.

This clonotype was observed a handful of times. The rearrangement joins TRBV4-2 to TRBJ2-1; 12 bases line up with TRBD2. Germline V gives CDR1 LGHNA, CDR2 YNFKEQ. This CDR3 comprises 18 residues. The V and J ends lost 0 bases and 4 bases, in that order; junction bases with no gene match: 7. CDR3 sequence (DNA): TGTGCCAGCAGCCAAGAAAAACAACTAGCGGGGGGTTACAATGAGCAGTTCTTC. It is translated as CASSQEKQLAGGYNEQFF.

Worth noting for this clonotype: No conserved phenylalanine or tryptophan ends this CDR3, so it is likely a read error. The rearrangement uses TRBV2 and TRBJ1-1; D gene unclear. Germline-derived CDR1 and CDR2 are SNHLY and FYNNEI. Trimming stripped 8 bases from V and 6 bases from J, with 19 bases between. The CDR3 has 14 amino acids. The CDR3 region has the DNA TGTGCCAGCTTATATCGCGGGGATTGGGCTGAAGCTTTCCTT. This sequence encodes CASLYRGDWAEAFL.

This sequence joins TRBV24-1 and TRBJ2-7, with 10 bases matching TRBD1. V gave up 4 bases and J gave up 1 base; unmatched junction bases: 12. The CDR3 totals 18 residues. Germline V CDR1 and CDR2: KGHDR, SFDVKD. CDR3: CATSDPTFGTGVSYEQYF. CDR3 in DNA: TGTGCCACCAGTGACCCCACCTTCGGGACAGGGGTTTCCTACGAGCAGTACTTC.

The chain has TRBV7-8 and TRBJ2-2; the match to TRBD2 covers 9 bases. The V and J ends lost 5 bases and 2 bases, in that order; junction bases with no gene match: 9. This CDR3 has 17 residues. Per the germline V gene, CDR1 is SGHVS and CDR2 is FQNEAQ. For the CDR3, the DNA is TGTGCCAGCAGCCCTGTGGAGCGGGAGGCCAACACCGGGGAGCTGTTTTTT. This gives the protein CASSPVEREANTGELFF.

This clonotype came up many times. The CDR3, as DNA: TGCAGTGCTGGCACAATCGCTAACTATGGCTACACCTTC. It translates to CSAGTIANYGYTF. V usage is TRBV20-1 and J usage is TRBJ1-2; D is undetermined. The germline V gene encodes CDR1 DFQATT and CDR2 SNEGSKA (reference sequence). This CDR3 is 13 amino acids long. V was cut by 5 bases and J by 0 bases, with 10 bases left in between.

As DNA, the CDR3 is TGTGCCACTGGGGACAAGGTGATTGGCTACACCTTC. This sequence encodes CATGDKVIGYTF. This chain joins TRBV24-1 and TRBJ1-2, with D possibly being TRBD1 (6 bases). CDR1 and CDR2 from the germline V gene are KGHDR and SFDVKD. Trimming took off 10 bases at V and 7 bases at J, with 15 bases between the two ends. There are 12 residues in the CDR3.

With regard to this clonotype: One junction end does not reproduce the germline sequence, and a read error may be involved. V gene TRBV13 combines with J gene TRBJ2-7; D ambiguous. CDR1 PRHDT and CDR2 FYEKMQ come from the germline V gene (reference sequence). This CDR3 region has 9 residues. This chain's CDR3 is CASSYDQYF. The CDR3 bases are TGTGCCAGCAGCTACGATCAGTACTTC.

The V and J genes are TRBV20-1 and TRBJ2-5; D assignment may be TRBD1 or TRBD2 (6 bases each). The CDR3 is 11 residues long. The ends were cut back, 5 bases at V and 5 bases at J, with 9 bases in the middle. Germline-derived CDR1 and CDR2 are DFQATT and SNEGSKA (reference sequence). CDR3 amino acids: CSARGRETQYF. CDR3 nucleotides: TGCAGTGCTCGGGGGCGGGAGACCCAGTACTTC.

This clonotype was recorded at least ten times. The J gene is TRBJ2-1, the V gene TRBV4-1; D unclear. Trimming removed 2 bases from V and 1 base from J, with 15 bases in between. Germline CDR1 reads MGHRA; CDR2 reads YSYEKL. This CDR3 region has 17 residues. CDR3 DNA: TGCGCCAGCAGCCAACCTGAGTGGGCGGTTTCCTACAATGAGCAGTTCTTC. As protein: CASSQPEWAVSYNEQFF.

The V gene is TRBV6-5, the J gene TRBJ1-5; possible D gene TRBD1, 5 bases. Germline loops: CDR1 MNHEY, CDR2 SVGAGI. This CDR3 is 13 amino acids long. V was clipped by 4 bases and J by 11 bases, with 15 bases between them. CDR3 amino acids: CASSFQGKETQHF. The CDR3 DNA reads TGTGCCAGCAGTTTCCAGGGTAAAGAGACCCAGCATTTT.

This clonotype has at least ten counts. CDR3 loop: CAWKRAGNTIYF. The DNA for the CDR3 is TGTGCCTGGAAGAGGGCTGGAAACACCATATATTTT. The chain links TRBV30 to TRBJ1-3; D remains ambiguous. The germline V gene has CDR1 GTSNPN and CDR2 SVGIG (reference sequence). The CDR3 runs to 12 residues. V was shortened by 4 bases and J by 2 bases, with 6 bases between the two germline ends.

CDR3 loop: CASSVGGTGHYEQYF. CDR3 DNA: TGTGCCAGCAGCGTAGGAGGGACAGGACACTACGAGCAGTACTTC. The chain has TRBV9 and TRBJ2-7; TRBD1 aligns across 8 bases. There are 15 residues in the CDR3. The V and J ends lost 0 bases and 3 bases, in that order; junction bases with no gene match: 5. Germline values: CDR1 SGDLS, CDR2 YYNGEE.

V is TRBV14 and J is TRBJ2-3; D not certain. The CDR3 consists of 16 residues. With 2 bases removed from V and 2 bases from J, the gap between germline ends came to 14 bases. Germline lookup yields CDR1 SGHDN and CDR2 FVKESK. CDR3 sequence reads: CASSQRVQTYTDTQYF. CDR3 in DNA: TGTGCCAGCAGCCAAAGAGTACAGACCTACACAGATACGCAGTATTTT.

Details on this clonotype: The junction shows a germline mismatch at one end, possibly a read error. The rearrangement joins TRBV9 to TRBJ2-5; 11 bases agree with TRBD2. The CDR3 sequence is 17 residues long. Germline values: CDR1 SGDLS, CDR2 YYNGEE. The CDR3 here is CANSVMGGTSGKETQYF. The DNA of the CDR3 is TGCGCCAACAGCGTTATGGGAGGGACTAGCGGCAAAGAGACCCAGTACTTC.

This clonotype appeared many times. Here the CDR3 reads CASSRQSANYGYTF. CDR3 coding DNA: TGTGCCAGCAGTCGACAGTCTGCTAACTATGGCTACACCTTC. The V gene is TRBV6-2 or TRBV6-3, the J gene TRBJ1-2, with a weak D call TRBD1 (5 bases). With 5 bases removed from V and 0 bases from J, the gap between germline ends came to 10 bases. Germline V lookup: CDR1 MNHEY, CDR2 SVGEGT. The CDR3 contains 14 residues.

This clonotype was observed at least ten times. The J gene is TRBJ2-7, the V gene TRBV5-1, with D possibly being TRBD1 (5 bases). The germline V and J ends were trimmed by 0 bases and 1 base, with 14 bases remaining between them. This CDR3 contains 16 residues. Germline CDR1 is SGHRS and CDR2 is YFSETQ. The CDR3 loop is CASSLGLGQKSYEQYF. The CDR3 nucleotides are TGCGCCAGCAGCTTGGGTTTGGGGCAGAAATCCTACGAGCAGTACTTC.

This clonotype is labeled as medium-sized (0.01 to 0.1%). The rearrangement joins TRBV24-1 to TRBJ1-1, with no clear D. Germline V gives CDR1 KGHDR, CDR2 SFDVKD. The CDR3 sequence is 15 residues long. V lost 3 bases and J lost 0, with 10 bases in between. CDR3 sequence (DNA): TGTGCCACCAGTGATGGAGCGGACGTGAACACTGAAGCTTTCTTT. Translating gives CATSDGADVNTEAFF.

This clonotype was observed many times. The chain has TRBV5-8 and TRBJ2-1; D is unresolved. Trimming removed 0 bases from V and 2 bases from J, with 6 bases in between. There are 14 residues in the CDR3. Germline CDR1 and CDR2: SGHTS and YDEGEE. CDR3 in DNA: TGTGCCAGCAGCTTGGATAAACCCTACAATGAGCAGTTCTTC. Translation: CASSLDKPYNEQFF.

The table lists this clonotype with many counts. The chain employs TRBV2 and TRBJ2-3; 10 bases map to TRBD2. Germline CDR1 SNHLY, CDR2 FYNNEI. With V trimmed by 6 bases and J by 2 bases, 8 bases remained unmatched. The CDR3 is 16 residues long. This CDR3 reads CASSKLAGPSTDTQYF. CDR3 in DNA: TGTGCCAGCAGCAAACTAGCGGGACCTTCCACAGATACGCAGTATTTT.

The genes are TRBV20-1 and TRBJ2-1; D tentatively reads TRBD1 or TRBD2 (5 bases each). This CDR3 comprises 15 residues. The V and J ends lost 1 base and 0 bases respectively, with 10 bases between them. Germline-derived CDR1 and CDR2 are DFQATT and SNEGSKA (reference sequence). The CDR3 nucleotides are TGCAGTGCTAGAGGCCCGGGGACCTCCTACAATGAGCAGTTCTTC. It encodes CSARGPGTSYNEQFF.

Worth noting for this clonotype: The junction departs from germline at one end; a sequencing error may be responsible. The chain combines TRBV7-2 with TRBJ1-3; the D is unclear. The CDR3 runs 14 residues. Per germline, CDR1 SGHTA and CDR2 FQGNSA. This chain's CDR3 is CASSRRRVDNTIHF. The DNA for the CDR3 is TGTGCCAGCAGCCGCCGCCGCGTAGATAACACCATACATTTT.

This clonotype is termed medium-sized (0.01 to 0.1%). A junction end diverges from the germline sequence, so it may reflect a read error. The chain is built from TRBV7-7 and TRBJ2-5, with D uncertain. This CDR3 comprises 13 residues. The V gene's germline CDR1 is SSHAT and CDR2 FNYEAQ (reference sequence). This chain's CDR3 is CASSEVAQETQYF. CDR3 coding DNA: TGTGCTAGCAGCGAGGTAGCCCAAGAGACCCAGTACTTC.

The table lists this clonotype with many counts. V usage is TRBV7-9 and J usage is TRBJ2-5, with a weak D call TRBD2 (6 bases). Between the trimmed V and J ends, which lost 4 bases and 4 bases, there was a span of 10 bases. Germline lookup yields CDR1 SEHNR and CDR2 FQNEAQ (reference sequence). The CDR3 has 13 residues. The CDR3 region has the DNA TGTGCCAGCAGCTCTGGGGGAGGAGAGACCCAGTACTTC. Its translation: CASSSGGGETQYF.

Many counts were recorded for this clonotype. The chain has TRBV7-9 and TRBJ2-1; TRBD2 aligns across 10 bases. The length of the CDR3 is 15 residues. J gave up 8 bases and V 0 bases, and 4 bases lay outside the gene matches. The germline CDR1 and CDR2 sequences are SEHNR and FQNEAQ (reference sequence). CDR3 region: CASSLAQREGDEQFF. The CDR3 bases are TGTGCCAGCAGCTTAGCGCAGCGGGAGGGAGATGAGCAGTTCTTC. Together with reference TRBV7-9 and TRBJ2-1, the CDR3 gives the full variable domain: DTGVSQNPRHKITKRGQNVTFRCDPISEHNRLYWYRQTLGQGPEFLTYFQNEAQLEKSRLLSDRFSAERPKGSFSTLEIQRTEQGDSAMYLCASSLAQREGDEQFFGPGTRLTVL.

This clonotype was seen once. The germline gene is not matched at one end of the junction; a read error may be the cause. This sequence joins TRBV7-3 and TRBJ2-1; D tentatively reads TRBD1 or TRBD2 (5 bases each). Germline loops: CDR1 SGHTA, CDR2 FQGTGA. The CDR3 totals 16 residues. The CDR3 region has the DNA TGTGCCAGCAGCCTAACAACGGGGCCAAGCACAGATACGCAGTTCTTC. Its translation is CASSLTTGPSTDTQFF.

This clonotype was counted many times. This chain connects TRBV6-6 to TRBJ2-7; 10 positions match TRBD1. V lost 8 bases to trimming and J lost 4 bases; unmatched junction nucleotides: 5. The CDR3 sequence is 13 residues long. CDR1 MNHNY and CDR2 SVGAGI come from the germline V gene (reference sequence). The CDR3, as DNA: TGTGCCAGCGGACAGGGGGGGGGATACGAGCAGTACTTC. Translating it yields CASGQGGGYEQYF.